The sequence of this T cell receptor beta chain was determined in a study of cytomegalovirus exposure and HLA in healthy donors. Assay: immunoSEQ multiplex PCR; the TCRdb copy retains only in-frame clones and omits some. The repertoire holds 210,000 or so clones, about 91% seen once, with 2.9% in the top ten. The V and J ends lost 4 bases and 0 bases respectively, with 23 bases between them. Per the germline V gene, CDR1 is SNHLY and CDR2 is FYNNEI. CDR3 size: 19 residues. Study conclusions and caveats: Cytomegalovirus status was reportedly diagnosed by the classifier with high specificity and sensitivity. Clusters of TCRs from the first cohort tended to co-occur in the roughly 120 validation repertoires (as a later analysis found).

A single count supports this clone. What it binds is not known. An approximately 130-subject validation cohort, separate from the 666-subject first cohort, supplied the donors. The chain couples TRBV2 to TRBJ2-3; a possible D gene is TRBD2 (7 bases). Material for sequencing was PBMCs. The origin of this receptor is a young woman in good health and CMV-seronegative. For the CDR3, the DNA is TGTGCCAGCAGTGGTCGGCGGGGGCTGGAGGCCACTAGCACAGATACGCAGTATTTT. This codes for CASSGRRGLEATSTDTQYF.